Reported below is one T cell receptor beta chain. The specificity of this receptor is unknown. There are no base qualities to consult, and no much larger clone falls within one base. These data come from a study of T-cell reconstitution after alpha-beta-depleted transplantation in children listed by TCRdb under 2016. Background on the whole study: T-cell immune reconstitution after TCRalphabeta/CD19-depleted allogeneic hematopoietic cell transplantation in children was quantitatively tracked in the study by means of TCR repertoire profiling.

What the authors observed across the whole study: About two months after transplant, the apparently early recovery of alphabetaT-cell counts reportedly depended on just several hundred clones that had expanded rapidly and came from non-depleted graft cells. In some patients, the high TCRbeta diversity seen at day 60 was put down to recipient T cells and intrathymic progenitors that had survived conditioning. The frequencies of hyperexpanded clones fell over the following months, and after one year, T-cell counts and TCRbeta diversity were mostly attributed to newly produced T cells.

The treatment or condition label of this sample denotes: allogeneic hematopoietic cell transplantation with graft depleted of TCRalphabeta T cells and CD19 B cells. Transplant recipients were children who received TCRalphabeta/CD19-depleted allogeneic hematopoietic cell grafts. Library method: PCR. The reads were generated on an Illumina HiSeq 2500. Molecular barcoding was employed in the preparation of TCR libraries, with unique molecular identifiers being used to normalize TCRbeta repertoire quantification. The public reads were reprocessed in TCRdb via fastp at Q25 and MiXCR, keeping in-frame beta chains. Each entry merges the rows of one CDR3 protein and shows their most common DNA and genes. The sample profile shows roughly 350,000 distinct CDR3 sequences; about a sixth of them were found once. The top ten constitute around 41% of the sample. Here the sequenced sample was PBMCs, mostly from graft donor cells, taken 360 days after TCRalphabeta/CD19-depleted stem cell transplant. This sequence originates from a male patient between 2 and 10 years old who had a stem cell transplant for acute lymphoblastic leukemia, so the T cells may come from the graft donor.

The CDR3 reads as follows: CASSQHPGRPSTIDEQFF. The nucleotides read TGCGCCAGCAGCCAGCACCCTGGACGCCCCTCGACCATCGATGAGCAGTTCTTC. In this chain, TRBV4-1 is recombined with TRBJ2-1; the D gene cannot be resolved reliably. Reading the germline V gene gives CDR1 MGHRA and CDR2 YSYEKL. Inclusive of the bounding cysteine and phenylalanine, the CDR3 is 18 residues long. This entry keeps only the CDR3 DNA: 54 bases, framed from base 1. The trim is 3 bases for V and 8 bases for J, with a gap of 26 bases between the germline ends.